The sequence of this TCR beta chain was determined in a study of cytomegalovirus exposure and HLA in healthy donors. Whole-study findings and limits: Previous analysis showed most TCR beta V segments were productive about 87% or about 30% of the time. Presence/absence analyses treated sequencing depth as roughly uniform across donors. A later analysis showed TCR association rates differing by HLA locus, peaking at DRB1 and lowest at HLA-C.

Primers for the PCR totalled 60 Vbeta and 13 Jbeta. Here immunoSEQ multiplex PCR was the method, and the copy in TCRdb shows in-frame clones only, minus some. The sample carries some 170,000 clones, more than 80% recorded once. Germline V lookup: CDR1 LGHNA, CDR2 YNFKEQ. The CDR3 is 17 amino acids. V trimming: 0 bases; J trimming: 1 base; junction bases outside the gene matches: 5. As regards this clone: Its matching antigen is unknown.

The chain recombines TRBV4-2 with TRBJ2-1; 8 bases map to TRBD2. The sample was PBMCs. This receptor was obtained from a woman younger than 35 in good health and CMV-seropositive. In DNA form, the CDR3 reads TGTGCCAGCAGCCAAGAGAGCGGGGGCCTGTCCTACAATGAGCAGTTCTTC. Encoded protein: CASSQESGGLSYNEQFF.